A single sample gave rise to the 13 T cell receptor beta chains below, sequenced in a study of beta chain features in type 1 diabetes. Their cognate antigens are unknown. Study-level results: A moderate, significant TCRB CDR3 shortening appeared in type 1 diabetes across four CD4+ subsets.

Investigators reverse transcribed all isolated RNA, so they sequenced expressed TCRB transcripts. Sequencing was performed with immunoSEQ multiplex PCR; in TCRdb, only in-frame clones are kept and a portion is missing. Among 150,000 to 200,000 clones listed, about 63% were seen once. The material sequenced was naive CD4+ T cells from blood. These receptors were obtained from a man younger than 45 with type 1 diabetes.

The J gene is TRBJ2-3, the V gene TRBV9; the match to TRBD2 covers 11 bases. After removal of 1 base from V and 2 bases from J, the junction contained 3 bases not matched to a gene. This CDR3 has 16 residues. The germline gives CDR1 SGDLS, CDR2 YYNGEE. In DNA form, the CDR3 reads TGTGCCAGCAGCGTACGACTAGCGGGGATCACAGATACGCAGTATTTT. Protein product: CASSVRLAGITDTQYF.

This chain connects TRBV10-1 to TRBJ2-7; no clear D gene. The V end was cut by 0 bases, the J end by 0 bases, with 0 bases between. The CDR3 runs to 12 residues. The V gene's germline CDR1 is WNHNN and CDR2 SYGVQD (reference sequence). The CDR3 nucleotides read TGCGCCAGCAGTGAGTCCTCCTACGAGCAGTACTTC. It codes for CASSESSYEQYF.

The chain uses TRBV7-2 and TRBJ2-7; the D is unclear. Trimming removed 4 bases from V and 3 bases from J, with 7 bases in between. The CDR3 spans 12 residues. Per the germline V gene, CDR1 is SGHTA and CDR2 is FQGNSA. The CDR3 protein is CASSWAGYEQYF. The DNA for the CDR3 is TGTGCCAGCAGCTGGGCAGGCTACGAGCAGTACTTC.

V gene TRBV19 combines with J gene TRBJ2-6; D is uncertain. This CDR3 spans 15 amino acids. V dropped 5 bases and J dropped 4 bases, with 12 bases sitting between them. Germline loops: CDR1 LNHDA, CDR2 SQIVND (reference sequence). CDR3 sequence: CASSLGETGANVLTF. As DNA, the CDR3 is TGTGCCAGTAGTCTTGGGGAAACAGGGGCCAACGTCCTGACTTTC.

This clone was counted only a few times. This chain joins TRBV15 and TRBJ2-7; a possible D gene is TRBD1 (5 bases). Trimming cost V 1 base and J 2 bases, with 9 bases left between them. Germline lookup yields CDR1 LNHNV and CDR2 YYDKDF (reference sequence). This CDR3 is 14 amino acids long. The CDR3 sequence is CATSRVTGAYEQYF. CDR3 DNA: TGTGCCACCAGCAGAGTTACAGGAGCCTACGAGCAGTACTTC.

This clone showed up just once. This chain joins TRBV14 and TRBJ1-2; tentatively, D is TRBD1 (6 bases). The germline V gene encodes CDR1 SGHDN and CDR2 FVKESK. Trimming shortened V by 0 bases and J by 6 bases, and 11 bases separated the two germline ends. The CDR3 is made up of 14 amino acids. This CDR3 reads CASSQDNRVHGYTF. The CDR3, as DNA: TGTGCCAGCAGCCAAGACAACAGGGTGCATGGCTACACCTTC.

Worth noting for this clone: Additional DNA sequences in this sample encode the identical CDR3. V usage is TRBV9 and J usage is TRBJ2-2; D remains ambiguous. Germline CDR1 and CDR2: SGDLS and YYNGEE. Trimming shortened V by 0 bases and J by 0 bases, and 3 bases separated the two germline ends. The length of the CDR3 is 14 residues. The chain's CDR3 is CASSVVANTGELFF. CDR3 DNA sequence: TGTGCCAGCAGCGTAGTCGCGAACACCGGGGAGCTGTTTTTT. The entire variable domain, with the rest obtained from reference TRBV9 and TRBJ2-2, is as follows: DSGVTQTPKHLITATGQRVTLRCSPRSGDLSVYWYQQSLDQGLQFLIQYYNGEERAKGNILERFSAQQFPDLHSELNLSSLELGDSALYFCASSVVANTGELFFGEGSRLTVL.

This chain uses TRBV29-1 with TRBJ2-3; a weak D match, TRBD1 (6 bases). The CDR3 runs to 13 residues. Trimming removed 7 bases at V and 2 bases at J, with 13 bases between. Per germline, CDR1 SQVTM and CDR2 ANQGSEA. This CDR3 reads CSASRQATDTQYF. CDR3 nucleotide sequence: TGCAGCGCTTCCAGACAGGCCACAGATACGCAGTATTTT.

In this sample, this clone turned up once. J is TRBJ1-1 and V is TRBV29-1, with D possibly TRBD1 on 5 matching bases. V dropped 4 bases and J dropped 4 bases, with 10 bases sitting between them. The CDR3 spans 12 residues. Germline loops: CDR1 SQVTM, CDR2 ANQGSEA. The CDR3 spells CSVARATTEAFF. The CDR3 DNA is TGCAGCGTTGCCAGGGCCACCACTGAAGCTTTCTTT. The entire variable domain, with the rest obtained from reference TRBV29-1 and TRBJ1-1, is as follows: SAVISQKPSRDICQRGTSLTIQCQVDSQVTMMFWYRQQPGQSLTLIATANQGSEATYESGFVIDKFPISRPNLTFSTLTVSNMSPEDSSIYLCSVARATTEAFFGQGTRLTVV.

The gene calls are TRBV5-1 and TRBJ2-7; D call uncertain. CDR3 size: 12 residues. V lost 3 bases and J 5 bases, leaving 9 bases between the germline ends. The germline CDR1 and CDR2 sequences are SGHRS and YFSETQ. DNA of the CDR3: TGCGCCAGCAGCTCCGACCTCGACGAGCAGTACTTC. Amino acids: CASSSDLDEQYF.

The chain is built from TRBV18 and TRBJ2-3, with D perhaps TRBD1 or TRBD2 (7 bases each). The CDR3 is made up of 16 amino acids. The germline V gene has CDR1 KGHSH and CDR2 LQKENI. The ends were cut back, 0 bases at V and 3 bases at J, with 13 bases in the middle. This CDR3 is CASSPPTGTKTDTQYF. The CDR3 region has the DNA TGTGCCAGCTCACCACCGACAGGGACTAAAACAGATACGCAGTATTTT.

This clone has more than one count but fewer than ten. This chain uses TRBV29-1 with TRBJ2-1; D may match TRBD1 or TRBD2 (5 bases each). The V end was cut by 4 bases, the J end by 12 bases, with 19 bases between. The CDR3 contains 13 residues. Per the germline V gene, CDR1 is SQVTM and CDR2 is ANQGSEA. CDR3 nucleotides: TGCAGCGTTGGGGACGGCGCCCTCGCGGGGCAGTTCTTC. Translated: CSVGDGALAGQFF.

Notes on this clone: Different DNA sequences within this sample yield the same CDR3. V gene TRBV7-2 combines with J gene TRBJ2-5, with D possibly being TRBD1 (5 bases). V shed 4 bases and J shed 0 bases, with 12 bases lying between them. The CDR3 totals 15 residues. CDR1 and CDR2 (germline): SGHTA, FQGNSA. The CDR3 sequence is CASSSRQTYQETQYF. The CDR3 bases are TGTGCCAGCAGCTCCCGACAGACATACCAAGAGACCCAGTACTTC.